The 26 T cell receptor beta chains below all came from one sample that was sequenced in a study of beta chain features in type 1 diabetes. Overall study results and limits: A moderate, significant TCRB CDR3 shortening appeared in type 1 diabetes across four CD4+ subsets.

Reverse transcription of all isolated RNA meant that expressed TCRB transcripts were sequenced. Here immunoSEQ multiplex PCR was the method, and the copy in TCRdb shows in-frame clones only, minus some. Of approximately 730,000 clones detected, over 10% appear once; the ten largest clones hold approximately 0.022%. These receptors lack a known antigen. Sequenced input: naive CD4+ T cells from blood. The receptors shown here come from a man between 18 and 35 years old with type 1 diabetes.

The chain combines TRBV5-6 with TRBJ2-3, with D perhaps TRBD1 (5 bases). Trimming removed 6 bases at V and 0 bases at J, with 14 bases between. CDR1 SGHDT and CDR2 YYEEEE come from the germline V gene. The CDR3 sequence is 15 residues long. As DNA, the CDR3 is TGTGCCAGCACACATGGGGCCTATAGCACAGATACGCAGTATTTT. It encodes CASTHGAYSTDTQYF.

The gene calls are TRBV30 and TRBJ1-2; D remains unclear. The V and J ends lost 0 bases and 8 bases respectively, with 16 bases between them. Germline-derived CDR1 and CDR2 are GTSNPN and SVGIG (reference sequence). The CDR3 has 14 residues. CDR3 sequence reads: CAWSVPPSSRGYTF. The CDR3 region has the DNA TGTGCCTGGAGTGTACCCCCGTCCTCGAGGGGCTACACCTTC.

The chain uses TRBV11-2 and TRBJ2-5; no definite D call. Germline V gene data show CDR1 as SGHAT and CDR2 as FQNNGV. V gave up 5 bases and J gave up 5 bases, with 21 bases separating them. The CDR3 consists of 16 residues. CDR3 in DNA: TGTGCCAGCAGCCCCCGACTGGATACACTGGGGGAGACCCAGTACTTC. Translating gives CASSPRLDTLGETQYF. The variable domain in full, with the rest retrieved from reference TRBV11-2 and TRBJ2-5, is EAGVAQSPRYKIIEKRQSVAFWCNPISGHATLYWYQQILGQGPKLLIQFQNNGVVDDSQLPKDRFSAERLKGVDSTLKIQPAKLEDSAVYLCASSPRLDTLGETQYFGPGTRLLVL.

In its sample, this clone was seen a few times. The V call is TRBV28, the J call TRBJ2-7, with D possibly matching TRBD1 (6 bases). V lost 7 bases and J lost 0, with 16 bases in between. Germline CDR1 and CDR2: MDHEN and SYDVKM. The CDR3 totals 15 residues. CDR3: CASTPGHLSSYEQYF. Written as DNA, the CDR3 is TGTGCCAGCACCCCGGGACACCTAAGCTCCTACGAGCAGTACTTC.

In this sample, this clone turned up a few times. The chain employs TRBV6-6 and TRBJ1-2; possibly TRBD1 for D (5 bases). From germline, CDR1 is MNHNY and CDR2 SVGAGI (reference sequence). This CDR3 spans 16 amino acids. The CDR3 bases are TGTGCGAGCGGGAGTGCAGGGTCGAGTACTAGCTATGGCTACACCTTC. Translation gives CASGSAGSSTSYGYTF.

This chain connects TRBV6-6 to TRBJ2-7; D tentatively reads TRBD1 or TRBD2 (5 bases each). The V gene lost 5 bases and the J gene lost 7 bases, with 18 bases spanning the gap. The CDR3 spans 14 residues. The V gene's germline CDR1 is MNHNY and CDR2 SVGAGI (reference sequence). CDR3 sequence (DNA): TGTGCCAGCAGTCACGGGACGCAGGTCCGGGAGCAGTACTTC. Its protein product is CASSHGTQVREQYF.

This sequence joins TRBV12-5 and TRBJ2-1; TRBD2 matches at 9 bases. The germline CDR1 and CDR2 sequences are LGHNT and FRNRAP. V lost 1 base to trimming and J lost 10 bases; unmatched junction nucleotides: 8. The length of the CDR3 is 15 residues. The CDR3 nucleotides read TGTGCTAGTGGTTTGGCTGGTAGCGGGGGCGACGAGCAGTTCTTC. Translation gives CASGLAGSGGDEQFF.

As concerns this clone: This sample also contains other DNA sequences that code for the same CDR3. The chain joins TRBV30 to TRBJ1-5; no clear D gene. Trimming cost V 4 bases and J 2 bases, with 9 bases left between them. The CDR3 extends over 13 amino acids. Germline-derived CDR1 and CDR2 are GTSNPN and SVGIG (reference sequence). CDR3 nucleotide sequence: TGTGCCTGGACCGGCGGGGGCAATCAGCCCCAGCATTTT. Protein: CAWTGGGNQPQHF.

The chain joins TRBV5-1 to TRBJ2-4; TRBD2 matches 9 bases. Germline CDR1 and CDR2: SGHRS and YFSETQ. There are 15 residues in the CDR3. V lost 0 bases to trimming and J lost 6 bases; unmatched junction nucleotides: 4. The CDR3: CASSLAPSGVNIQYF. The CDR3 DNA follows: TGCGCCAGCAGCTTGGCACCTAGCGGGGTAAACATTCAGTACTTC.

A few counts support this clone. J is TRBJ2-1 and V is TRBV7-8; D gene unclear. The germline gives CDR1 SGHVS, CDR2 FQNEAQ. Trimming removed 8 bases at V and 5 bases at J, with 10 bases between. CDR3 size: 12 residues. DNA of the CDR3: TGTGCCAGCGCGATAACCAACAATGAGCAGTTCTTC. It yields the protein CASAITNNEQFF.

The genes are TRBV30 and TRBJ1-6, with D perhaps matching TRBD1 (5 bases). With 2 bases removed from V and 7 bases from J, the gap between germline ends came to 15 bases. The V gene's germline CDR1 is GTSNPN and CDR2 SVGIG (reference sequence). The CDR3 covers 15 residues. The CDR3 is CAWSPPGRRNSPLHF. Written as DNA, the CDR3 is TGTGCCTGGAGTCCCCCGGGACGCCGGAATTCACCCCTCCACTTT.

As concerns this clone: Other DNA sequences within the sample encode an identical CDR3. V is TRBV27 and J is TRBJ1-6; D is unclear. Germline CDR1 and CDR2: MNHEY and SMNVEV (reference sequence). The CDR3 has 12 residues. V was shortened by 1 base and J by 9 bases, with 4 bases between the two germline ends. The CDR3 bases are TGTGCCAGCAGTTTATACAGTTCACCCCTCCACTTT. It is translated as CASSLYSSPLHF.

The CDR3 DNA follows: TGTGCCAGCAGTTTAGGGCTGGGGCAGGGAAATAACATTCAGTACTTC. Translated: CASSLGLGQGNNIQYF. The V call is TRBV27, the J call TRBJ2-4, with D maybe TRBD1 (5 bases). Looked up from germline, CDR1 is MNHEY and CDR2 is SMNVEV (reference sequence). V lost 2 bases and J 7 bases, leaving 18 bases between the germline ends. CDR3 length equals 16 residues.

This clone has only a few counts. The chain uses TRBV7-9 and TRBJ1-1, with D perhaps TRBD1 (6 bases). Germline V CDR1 and CDR2: SEHNR, FQNEAQ (reference sequence). The V gene lost 5 bases and the J gene lost 8 bases, with 21 bases spanning the gap. This CDR3 spans 15 amino acids. CDR3 sequence: CASSLQTGVGAEAFF. DNA for the CDR3: TGTGCCAGCAGCCTCCAGACAGGAGTCGGGGCAGAAGCTTTCTTT.

There are a few counts of this clone. The genes are TRBV18 and TRBJ2-3; D tentatively fits TRBD1 or TRBD2 (5 bases each). CDR3 size: 14 residues. Germline CDR1 reads KGHSH; CDR2 reads LQKENI. Trimming cost V 4 bases and J 2 bases, with 10 bases left between them. The DNA for the CDR3 is TGTGCCAGCTCACGGGACGACTACACAGATACGCAGTATTTT. This sequence encodes CASSRDDYTDTQYF.

The rearrangement uses TRBV6-5 and TRBJ2-5; D not resolved. This CDR3 has 13 residues. V was pared by 4 bases and J by 5 bases, with 11 bases between. Germline V gives CDR1 MNHEY, CDR2 SVGAGI. CDR3 in amino acids: CASSLTHRETQYF. For the CDR3, the DNA is TGTGCCAGCAGTTTGACCCATCGGGAGACCCAGTACTTC.

The V gene is TRBV11-3, the J gene TRBJ1-2, with TRBD1 matching over 7 bases. The CDR3 is 13 residues long. V gave up 5 bases and J gave up 8 bases; unmatched junction bases: 8. CDR1 and CDR2 (germline): SGHNT, YENEEA. The CDR3 sequence: CASSPDRVVGYTF. The CDR3 nucleotides are TGTGCCAGCAGCCCTGACAGGGTTGTAGGCTACACCTTC.

This chain connects TRBV30 to TRBJ2-7; 15 positions agree with TRBD2. V lost 0 bases, J lost 4 bases, and 7 bases stayed unmatched. The CDR3 is 17 residues long. CDR1 and CDR2 from the germline V gene are GTSNPN and SVGIG (reference sequence). In DNA form, the CDR3 reads TGTGCCTGGAGTGTACAGAGGACTAGCGGGGGGGCGTACGAGCAGTACTTC. This sequence encodes CAWSVQRTSGGAYEQYF.

This chain joins TRBV19 and TRBJ1-1; TRBD1 might be the D (5 bases). The CDR3 extends over 16 amino acids. V lost 5 bases to trimming and J lost 4 bases, with 20 bases between them. CDR1 is LNHDA and CDR2 is SQIVND in the germline V gene (reference sequence). CDR3 region: CASSGPLGWGSTEAFF. In DNA form, the CDR3 reads TGTGCCAGTAGTGGTCCCCTGGGGTGGGGCAGCACTGAAGCTTTCTTT.

The chain uses TRBV7-6 and TRBJ1-1; no reliable D call. CDR1 and CDR2 from the germline V gene are SGHVS and FNYEAQ. Trimming cost V 6 bases and J 8 bases, with 13 bases left between them. CDR3 length: 12 residues. CDR3 sequence (DNA): TGTGCCAGCAGATCCGAGGGAGGAGAAGCTTTCTTT. Protein product: CASRSEGGEAFF.

The genes are TRBV10-3 and TRBJ2-1, with 8 bases that match TRBD1. The germline CDR1 and CDR2 sequences are ENHRY and SYGVKD. J was trimmed by 4 bases and V by 8 bases; bases with no gene match: 7. The CDR3 spans 14 residues. The CDR3 here is CAIGIGQGYNEQFF. CDR3 sequence (DNA): TGTGCCATCGGTATAGGACAGGGATACAATGAGCAGTTCTTC.

This chain links TRBV10-3 with TRBJ2-3, with 7 nucleotides matching TRBD2. Germline V gene data show CDR1 as ENHRY and CDR2 as SYGVKD. This CDR3 contains 16 residues. J gave up 1 base and V 8 bases, and 12 bases lay outside the gene matches. The chain's CDR3 is CAISSGETQGTDTQYF. CDR3 DNA: TGTGCCATCTCGAGCGGGGAGACTCAAGGCACAGATACGCAGTATTTT.

This clone was counted a few times. V usage is TRBV30 and J usage is TRBJ2-7, with 12 bases lining up with TRBD2. The V gene end was trimmed by 6 bases and the J gene end by 3 bases; junction bases not matched to a gene: 3. CDR3 length: 13 amino acids. Germline V CDR1 and CDR2: GTSNPN, SVGIG (reference sequence). CDR3 sequence (DNA): TGTGCCTGCCCGACTAGCGGGGGCTACGAGCAGTACTTC. This translates into CACPTSGGYEQYF.

This clone has just one count. Here the CDR3 DNA reads TGTGCCAGCAGCTTAGTGGGGGCAACTAATGAAAAACTGTTTTTT. This gives the protein CASSLVGATNEKLFF. V and J are TRBV7-8 and TRBJ1-4, with D perhaps TRBD1 (5 bases). This CDR3 contains 15 residues. The V end lost 1 base, the J end lost 0 bases, and 6 bases lay between the germline ends. The V gene's germline CDR1 is SGHVS and CDR2 FQNEAQ.

V gene TRBV2 combines with J gene TRBJ2-1; tentatively, D is TRBD1 or TRBD2 (6 bases each). Germline V gene data show CDR1 as SNHLY and CDR2 as FYNNEI. Trimming pared 7 bases from V and 0 bases from J, leaving 19 bases between. The CDR3 sequence is 17 residues long. CDR3 DNA: TGTGCCAGCACCACCCCTGAGGGGGGAAGCTCCTACAATGAGCAGTTCTTC. This codes for CASTTPEGGSSYNEQFF.

This clone came up a few times. The chain combines TRBV7-6 with TRBJ2-7; 7 bases agree with TRBD2. Germline-derived CDR1 and CDR2 are SGHVS and FNYEAQ. The junction had 9 bases not matched to a gene; V was cut back by 1 base and J by 6 bases. CDR3 length: 15 residues. The CDR3 DNA reads TGTGCCAGCAGCTTAGTATCCCGGTGGGGGGGCGAGCAGTACTTC. Its translation: CASSLVSRWGGEQYF.